There are a few counts of the clone carrying this TCR beta chain. CDR1 is LNHNV and CDR2 is YYDKDF in the germline V gene (reference sequence). The V segment lost 6 bases and the J segment 0 bases; nucleotides outside the gene matches: 7. The CDR3 has 15 residues. This sample was included in a study of cytomegalovirus exposure and HLA in healthy donors. PCR amplification relied on 60 Vbeta primers (plus 13 Jbeta primers). Sequencing used immunoSEQ multiplex PCR; TCRdb keeps in-frame clones, though not all of them. The data show about 160,000 clones, with almost 80% seen just once and about 1.3% held by the top ten.

This sequence was found in a woman in her fifties or sixties in good health and CMV-seronegative. Sequenced material: PBMCs. J is TRBJ2-7 and V is TRBV15, with TRBD2 identical over 8 bases. CDR3 sequence: CATSPGLGSSYEQYF. DNA of the CDR3: TGTGCCACCAGTCCGGGACTAGGGAGCTCCTACGAGCAGTACTTC.